These 5 T cell receptor beta chains came from one sample sequenced in a study of breast tumors, draining lymph nodes, adjacent tissues. Samples came from axillary lymph nodes draining the breast cancer. From the multiplex PCR reads, TCRdb called clonotypes with MiXCR, one entry per CDR3 protein. The sample consists of 150,000 to 250,000 distinct CDR3 sequences, 31% of them appearing once. Input material: axillary lymph node tissue. The receptors derive from a female donor with breast cancer. Some clones in this sample may be carry-over from other donors' samples.

This clonotype has just a few counts. One base away lies a much larger clone, so this may be a sequencing read error. CDR3 nucleotide sequence: TGCAGTGCCGTAGAGGTAGGGTTTCAAGCGACCCAGTACTTC. This sequence encodes CSAVEVGFQATQYF. The rearrangement links TRBV20-1 to TRBJ2-5; D ambiguous. The CDR3 runs 14 residues. CDR1 is DFQATT, CDR2 SNEGSKA, per germline (reference sequence).

Notes on this clonotype: A much larger clonotype is one base distant, so this may be a read error. This chain connects TRBV7-6 to TRBJ2-5; D is undetermined. Germline V gives CDR1 SGHVS, CDR2 FNYEAQ. The CDR3 is made up of 15 amino acids. The CDR3 DNA sequence: TGTGCCAGCAGTTTAACTCCTCTCCGCAAAGAGACCCAGCACTTC. Amino acid sequence: CASSLTPLRKETQHF.

About this clonotype itself: The junction and the germline gene differ at one end; a read error may be behind it. The chain links TRBV24-1 to TRBJ2-1; the match to TRBD2 covers 11 bases. The CDR3 sequence is 15 residues long. The germline gives CDR1 KGHDR, CDR2 SFDVKD. CDR3 in amino acids: CATSEPSGGFNEQFF. The CDR3 DNA is TGTGCCACTAGTGAACCTAGCGGGGGGTTCAATGAGCAGTTCTTC.

This clonotype was observed many times. The chain uses TRBV20-1 and TRBJ2-7; 12 positions match TRBD1. V was pared by 4 bases and J by 6 bases, with 13 bases of the junction left unmatched. This CDR3 comprises 16 residues. Per the germline V gene, CDR1 is DFQATT and CDR2 is SNEGSKA (reference sequence). DNA of the CDR3: TGCAGTGCTACCAGAGGGTCGGGACAGGGGGCCAGCGAGCAGTACTTC. Residues: CSATRGSGQGASEQYF.

This clonotype was seen ten or more times. The chain joins TRBV20-1 to TRBJ2-5; 13 bases are a match to TRBD2. V was clipped by 5 bases and J by 1 base; unmatched bases: 10. The CDR3 runs to 17 residues. CDR1 and CDR2 from the germline V gene are DFQATT and SNEGSKA (reference sequence). This CDR3 is CSASGLAGDPGQETQYF. The CDR3 DNA reads as TGCAGTGCTTCCGGACTAGCGGGAGACCCCGGCCAAGAGACCCAGTACTTC.